A single sample is the source of the 20 T cell receptor beta chains below, sequenced in a study of blood T cell repertoires in COVID-19 (dated by TCRdb to 2018 to 2021). Libraries were made using the immunoSEQ multiplex PCR assay. The table comes from immuneACCESS by way of TCRdb, which keeps in-frame sequences with V and J called. Part of the clones is missing from these tables; in studies checked, under half for an unresolved V gene and the rest for unknown reasons. The table for this sample lists around 100,000 clones; more than 85% of them were counted only once. The ten largest clonotypes hold roughly 0.99% of the sample. Specimen: peripheral blood. These receptors all stem from a man aged 55 to 70 with acute or convalescent COVID-19.

The chain links TRBV5-1 to TRBJ2-1; 13 bases fit TRBD2. Germline-derived CDR1 and CDR2 are SGHRS and YFSETQ. CDR3 size: 17 residues. Trimming took 2 bases from V and 4 from J; bases not matched to a gene: 6. The CDR3: CASSFIGLAGVYNEQFF. CDR3 in DNA: TGCGCCAGCAGCTTTATAGGACTAGCGGGAGTTTACAATGAGCAGTTCTTC.

The chain combines TRBV19 with TRBJ1-1; TRBD1 aligns across 7 bases. The CDR3 has 15 amino acids. Germline V gene lookup returns CDR1 LNHDA and CDR2 SQIVND (reference sequence). V shed 4 bases, J shed 8 bases, and the junction held 13 bases outside the gene matches. This CDR3 reads CASSTRGGSLPEAFF. The CDR3 nucleotides are TGTGCCAGTAGTACCCGAGGGGGCTCCCTTCCCGAAGCTTTCTTT.

V usage is TRBV5-1 and J usage is TRBJ2-5; tentatively, D is TRBD2 (5 bases). V lost 4 bases to trimming and J lost 4 bases, with 17 bases between them. The CDR3 is made up of 15 amino acids. Germline CDR1 reads SGHRS; CDR2 reads YFSETQ. Here the CDR3 reads CASSPFGDSSETQYF. CDR3 DNA sequence: TGCGCCAGCAGCCCCTTCGGGGATAGTTCAGAGACCCAGTACTTC.

CDR3 coding DNA: TGTGCCAGCAGCGCAGAACCACGGACAGGAAACACCATATATTTT. As protein: CASSAEPRTGNTIYF. This chain joins TRBV9 and TRBJ1-3; D possibly corresponds to TRBD1 (5 bases). This CDR3 has 15 amino acids. Germline assignment: CDR1 SGDLS and CDR2 YYNGEE. V lost 3 bases and J 4 bases, leaving 14 bases between the germline ends.

This clone was recorded a few times. The chain combines TRBV28 with TRBJ1-2; TRBD1 agrees at 11 bases. After removal of 6 bases from V and 8 bases from J, the junction contained 11 bases not matched to a gene. This CDR3 has 15 residues. CDR1 MDHEN and CDR2 SYDVKM come from the germline V gene. The CDR3: CASSHDGTGGEGYTF. DNA of the CDR3: TGTGCCAGCAGCCACGACGGGACAGGGGGAGAGGGCTACACCTTC.

This chain links TRBV5-1 with TRBJ2-5; TRBD2 matches at 11 bases. The CDR3 has 16 amino acids. The junction had 5 bases not matched to a gene; V was cut back by 0 bases and J by 4 bases. Per the germline V gene, CDR1 is SGHRS and CDR2 is YFSETQ. The CDR3: CASSLGPGLAGETQYF. The CDR3 DNA is TGCGCCAGCAGCTTGGGGCCTGGACTAGCGGGAGAGACCCAGTACTTC.

The rearrangement joins TRBV10-3 to TRBJ1-1; D gene ambiguous. Trimming left V 0 bases short and J 5 bases short, with 19 bases between. The CDR3 loop spans 17 amino acids. Looked up from germline, CDR1 is ENHRY and CDR2 is SYGVKD. The CDR3 bases are TGTGCCATCAGTGAGTCGAATTTTCGGCAGGTAGGTACTGAAGCTTTCTTT. The encoded protein is CAISESNFRQVGTEAFF.

The chain recombines TRBV5-8 with TRBJ1-1, with D possibly TRBD1 on 5 matching bases. The germline CDR1 and CDR2 sequences are SGHTS and YDEGEE. Between the trimmed V and J ends, which lost 9 bases and 0 bases, there was a span of 12 bases. CDR3 length equals 13 residues. The CDR3 is CATEGVLNTEAFF. The DNA for the CDR3 is TGTGCCACCGAAGGGGTGTTGAACACTGAAGCTTTCTTT.

The J gene is TRBJ2-2, the V gene TRBV6-5; TRBD2 matches at 11 bases. Per germline, CDR1 MNHEY and CDR2 SVGAGI. The CDR3 extends over 15 amino acids. The V and J ends lost 5 bases and 7 bases, in that order; junction bases with no gene match: 6. CDR3 sequence (DNA): TGTGCCAGCAGTCCTCCGACTAGCGGGATCGGGGAGCTGTTTTTT. Encoded protein: CASSPPTSGIGELFF.

In its sample, this clone was seen once. V and J are TRBV6-1 and TRBJ1-2; D gene unclear. Germline CDR1 and CDR2: MNHNS and SASEGT. The CDR3 runs to 15 residues. The germline V and J ends were trimmed by 2 bases and 2 bases, with 12 bases remaining between them. CDR3 in amino acids: CASSERRARNYGYTF. For the CDR3, the DNA is TGTGCCAGCAGTGAAAGAAGAGCCAGGAACTATGGCTACACCTTC.

The CDR3 loop is CASSSTSGRTDTQYF. The CDR3 DNA reads as TGTGCCAGCAGCTCTACTAGCGGGAGAACAGATACGCAGTATTTT. This sequence joins TRBV5-4 and TRBJ2-3; 11 bases align to TRBD2. The ends lost 3 bases at V and 3 bases at J; junction bases unmatched: 3. The CDR3 totals 15 residues. Germline V CDR1 and CDR2: SGHNT, YYREEE (reference sequence).

This chain uses TRBV6-5 with TRBJ2-4, with 9 bases matching TRBD1. The junction had 4 bases not matched to a gene; V was cut back by 6 bases and J by 1 base. CDR3 size: 15 residues. Per the germline V gene, CDR1 is MNHEY and CDR2 is SVGAGI. CDR3 DNA: TGTGCCAGCAGACCCGGGACAGGGGCCAAAAACATTCAGTACTTC. Its protein product is CASRPGTGAKNIQYF.

The chain recombines TRBV15 with TRBJ1-2, with 7 bases aligning to TRBD1. The trim removed 5 bases at V and 5 bases at J, leaving 5 bases unmatched. Per germline, CDR1 LNHNV and CDR2 YYDKDF (reference sequence). The CDR3 covers 13 residues. CDR3: CATSFRDSYGYTF. For the CDR3, the DNA is TGTGCCACCAGCTTCCGGGACAGTTATGGCTACACCTTC.

V usage is TRBV7-8 and J usage is TRBJ1-5, with 7 nucleotides matching TRBD1. Trimming removed 3 bases from V and 2 bases from J; junction bases left unmatched: 1. Germline loops: CDR1 SGHVS, CDR2 FQNEAQ. The CDR3 has 14 residues. CDR3 sequence (DNA): TGTGCCAGCAGCTTCGGACAGGGCAATCAGCCCCAGCATTTT. It specifies CASSFGQGNQPQHF.

The rearrangement uses TRBV7-2 and TRBJ2-5, with 10 bases identical to TRBD2. V shed 2 bases and J 4 bases; nucleotides not matched to a gene: 7. CDR1 is SGHTA and CDR2 is FQGNSA in the germline V gene. The CDR3 is made up of 16 amino acids. The CDR3 DNA is TGTGCCAGCAGCTTATCATTAGCGGGAGGAATAGAGACCCAGTACTTC. Translated, it gives CASSLSLAGGIETQYF.

The CDR3 coding sequence is TGTGCCAGCAGGCCAACTCAGGGTGGGGGGACAGATACGCAGTATTTT. Encoded protein: CASRPTQGGGTDTQYF. The V and J genes are TRBV28 and TRBJ2-3; D is perhaps TRBD2 (6 bases). V was cut by 6 bases and J by 3 bases, with 19 bases left in between. CDR1 is MDHEN, CDR2 SYDVKM, per germline. This CDR3 region has 16 residues.

The chain joins TRBV5-1 to TRBJ2-7; 9 bases line up with TRBD1. With V trimmed by 4 bases and J by 3 bases, 11 bases remained unmatched. The CDR3 runs to 16 residues. Germline lookup yields CDR1 SGHRS and CDR2 YFSETQ. The CDR3 sequence: CASSPQGQGGFYEQYF. The DNA of the CDR3 is TGCGCCAGCAGCCCCCAGGGACAGGGTGGATTCTACGAGCAGTACTTC.

V usage is TRBV7-9 and J usage is TRBJ1-2, with 9 bases that match TRBD1. CDR3 length: 13 residues. Germline trimming cut 3 bases from V and 6 bases from J; bases unmatched to any gene: 2. Germline V gene sequence: CDR1 SEHNR, CDR2 FQNEAQ (reference sequence). As DNA, the CDR3 is TGTGCCAGCAGCTTGGGACAGGGCGATGGCTACACCTTC. Amino acids: CASSLGQGDGYTF.

CDR3 amino acids: CAISLGTEAFF. In DNA, the CDR3 is TGTGCCATCAGCCTCGGTACCGAAGCTTTCTTT. This chain uses TRBV10-3 with TRBJ1-1; D unclear. Germline V gene lookup returns CDR1 ENHRY and CDR2 SYGVKD. Deletions cut 6 bases from V and 8 bases from J, with 10 bases between. The CDR3 runs to 11 residues.

This chain links TRBV3-1 (or the pseudogene TRBV3-2) with TRBJ1-6, with D possibly matching TRBD1 (6 bases). Germline CDR1 reads LGHDT; CDR2 reads YNNKEL (reference sequence). There are 14 residues in the CDR3. Trimming stripped 11 bases from V and 7 bases from J, with 18 bases between. The CDR3 region is CAGTDGQLNSPLHF. In DNA, the CDR3 is TGTGCCGGCACCGATGGACAGCTCAATTCACCCCTCCACTTT.